Below, one TCR beta chain is given with its context. Only in-frame clones appear in the TCRdb table, and some are missing; sequencing was by immunoSEQ multiplex PCR. Of about 480,000 clones listed, about 89% are singletons. The data originate from a study of blood T cell repertoires in COVID-19. From germline, CDR1 is SGDLS and CDR2 YYNGEE. With 4 bases clipped from V and 7 bases from J, the junction kept 8 bases outside the gene matches. The CDR3 consists of 14 residues. V is TRBV9 and J is TRBJ2-1; 7 bases fit TRBD2. The sequenced sample was peripheral blood. The receptor comes from a woman aged 45-65 years with COVID-19, enrolled during active disease. The DNA of the CDR3 is TGTGCCAGCAGCTCTCGGACTAGGTGGAATGAGCAGTTCTTC. This sequence encodes CASSSRTRWNEQFF. The whole variable domain, filled in from reference TRBV9 and TRBJ2-1, reads DSGVTQTPKHLITATGQRVTLRCSPRSGDLSVYWYQQSLDQGLQFLIQYYNGEERAKGNILERFSAQQFPDLHSELNLSSLELGDSALYFCASSSRTRWNEQFFGPGTRLTVL.